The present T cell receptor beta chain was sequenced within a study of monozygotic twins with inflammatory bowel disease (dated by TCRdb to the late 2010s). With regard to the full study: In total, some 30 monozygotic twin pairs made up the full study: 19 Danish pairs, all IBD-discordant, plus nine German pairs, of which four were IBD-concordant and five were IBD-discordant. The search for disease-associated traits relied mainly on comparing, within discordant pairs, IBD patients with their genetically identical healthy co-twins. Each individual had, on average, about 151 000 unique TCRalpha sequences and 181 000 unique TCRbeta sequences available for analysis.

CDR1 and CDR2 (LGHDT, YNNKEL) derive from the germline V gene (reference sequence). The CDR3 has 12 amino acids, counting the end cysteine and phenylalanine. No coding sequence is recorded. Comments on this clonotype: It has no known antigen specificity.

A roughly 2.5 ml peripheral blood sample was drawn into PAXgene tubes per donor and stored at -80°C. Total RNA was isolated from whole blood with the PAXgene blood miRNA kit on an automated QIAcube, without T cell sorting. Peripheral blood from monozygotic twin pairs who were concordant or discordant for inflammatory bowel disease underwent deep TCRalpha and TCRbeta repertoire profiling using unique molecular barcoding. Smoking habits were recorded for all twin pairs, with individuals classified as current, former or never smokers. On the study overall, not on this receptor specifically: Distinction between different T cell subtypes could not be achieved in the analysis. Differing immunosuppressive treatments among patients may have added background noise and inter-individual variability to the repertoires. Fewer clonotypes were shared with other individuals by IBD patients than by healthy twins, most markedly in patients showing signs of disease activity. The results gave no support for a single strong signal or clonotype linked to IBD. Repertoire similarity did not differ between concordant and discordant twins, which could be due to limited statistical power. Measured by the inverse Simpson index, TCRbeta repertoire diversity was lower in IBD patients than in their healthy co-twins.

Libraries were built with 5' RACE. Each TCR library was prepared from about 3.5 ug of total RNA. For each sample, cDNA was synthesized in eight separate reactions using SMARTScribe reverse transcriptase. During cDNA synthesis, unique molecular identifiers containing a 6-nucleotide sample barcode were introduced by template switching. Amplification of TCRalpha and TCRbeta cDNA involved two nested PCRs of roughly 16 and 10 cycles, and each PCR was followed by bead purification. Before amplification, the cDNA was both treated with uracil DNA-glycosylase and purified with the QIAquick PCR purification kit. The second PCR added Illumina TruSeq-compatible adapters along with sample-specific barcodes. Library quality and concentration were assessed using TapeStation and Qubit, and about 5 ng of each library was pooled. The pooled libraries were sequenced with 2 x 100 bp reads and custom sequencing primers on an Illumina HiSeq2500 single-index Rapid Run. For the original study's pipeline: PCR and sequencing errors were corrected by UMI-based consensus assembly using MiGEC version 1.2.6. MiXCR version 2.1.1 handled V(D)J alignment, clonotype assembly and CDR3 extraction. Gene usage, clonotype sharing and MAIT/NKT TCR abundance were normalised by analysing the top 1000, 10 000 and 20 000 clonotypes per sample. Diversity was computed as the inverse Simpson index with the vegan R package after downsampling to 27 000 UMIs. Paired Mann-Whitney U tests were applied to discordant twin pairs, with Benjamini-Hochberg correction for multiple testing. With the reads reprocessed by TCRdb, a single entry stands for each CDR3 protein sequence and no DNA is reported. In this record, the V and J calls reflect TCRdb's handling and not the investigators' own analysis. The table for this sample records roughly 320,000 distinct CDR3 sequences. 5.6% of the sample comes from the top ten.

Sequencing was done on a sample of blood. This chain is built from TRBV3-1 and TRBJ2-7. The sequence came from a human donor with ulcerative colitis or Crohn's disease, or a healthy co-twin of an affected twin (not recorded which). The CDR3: CASSNVPYEQYF.